Listed below are T cell receptor beta chains from one sample, sequenced in a study of cytomegalovirus exposure and HLA in healthy donors. Sequencing used immunoSEQ multiplex PCR; TCRdb keeps in-frame clones, though not all of them. The table records 150,000 to 200,000 clones, roughly 80% of them present only once. Sequenced input: PBMCs. The source of these receptors is a male donor in good health and CMV-seronegative. CDR3s include the opening cysteine and the closing phenylalanine or tryptophan. A D gene is named only where the DNA matches it firmly. Size is omitted from some rows. Given values are once, few, many or a class for expanded clones.

TGTGCCAGCTCACCGAAGAGCCGGGACAACCAAAAACTGTTTTTT	CASSPKSRDNQKLFF	.	TRBV18	TRBJ1-4	.
TGTGCCAGCAGCCGACTTCTGGGGGGAGGGAATCAAGAGACCCAGTACTTC	CASSRLLGGGNQETQYF	few	TRBV11-2	TRBJ2-5	TRBD2
TGTGCCAGCAGTTTATTTGGACAAGGGGGGGGCACTGAAGCTTTCTTT	CASSLFGQGGGTEAFF	.	TRBV27	TRBJ1-1	.
TGTGCCAGCAGCCCCGGACTAGCGGGAGGGTACGAGCAGTTCTTC	CASSPGLAGGYEQFF	few	TRBV11-3	TRBJ2-1	TRBD2
TGTGCCAGCAGCTTTGGGGGGTCTGACTCACCCCTCCACTTT	CASSFGGSDSPLHF	.	TRBV5-5	TRBJ1-6	.
TGTGCCAGCAACCCTACTAGCGGGAGCGCCGGGGAGCTGTTTTTT	CASNPTSGSAGELFF	few	TRBV11-2	TRBJ2-2	TRBD2
TGTGCCAGCAGCTCGGGGACAGGGGGCTACGAGCAGTACTTC	CASSSGTGGYEQYF	once	TRBV7-2	TRBJ2-7	TRBD1
TGTGCCAGCAGCGTAGCTAGCGGGGGGGCCCATGAGCAGTTCTTC	CASSVASGGAHEQFF	.	TRBV9	TRBJ2-1	TRBD2
TGTGCCAGCAGCAAAGCGGAGGTACAAGAGACCCAGTACTTC	CASSKAEVQETQYF	.	TRBV21-1	TRBJ2-5	.
TGTGCCAGCATCCAGGGACAGATGAACACTGAAGCTTTCTTT	CASIQGQMNTEAFF	.	TRBV28	TRBJ1-1	TRBD1
TGTGCCAGCAGCGGGACTAGAGGCGGCGAGCAGTTCTTC	CASSGTRGGEQFF	.	TRBV7-2	TRBJ2-1	TRBD2
TGTGCCAGCAGCGTAACGGGACCCCAGCATTTT	CASSVTGPQHF	.	TRBV9	TRBJ1-5	.
TGCGCCAGCAGCTGGGGACTAGCGGGGTCCTACGAGCAGTACTTC	CASSWGLAGSYEQYF	.	TRBV5-1	TRBJ2-7	TRBD2
TGTGCCAGCAGCCAAGCCAGGGCCTTCTACAATGAGCAGTTCTTC	CASSQARAFYNEQFF	once	TRBV14	TRBJ2-1	.
TGCAGCGTGGCCGGGACAGGGAGCTTCTACGAGCAGTACTTC	CSVAGTGSFYEQYF	.	TRBV29-1	TRBJ2-7	TRBD1
TGTGCCAGCAGGGGCCCTCTCCCGAATATTGAGCAGTTCTTC	CASRGPLPNIEQFF	.	TRBV6-1	TRBJ2-1	.
TGTGCCTGGCACAGGGGAACCTACAATGAGCAGTTCTTC	CAWHRGTYNEQFF	.	TRBV30	TRBJ2-1	TRBD1
TGTGCCAGCATCCGCTCCGGGACTATCTCCAATGAGCAGTTCTTC	CASIRSGTISNEQFF	.	TRBV7-9	TRBJ2-1	TRBD2
TGTGCCAGCAGTTTTACTGGGCAGGGGCGGTCACCCCTCCACTTT	CASSFTGQGRSPLHF	.	TRBV28	TRBJ1-6	.
TGTGCCAGCAGCGTAGACCTAGCGGGGAGCACAGATACGCAGTATTTT	CASSVDLAGSTDTQYF	.	TRBV9	TRBJ2-3	TRBD2
TGCGCCAGCAGCTTGGTACCGGGTCGTAGCACAGATACGCAGTATTTT	CASSLVPGRSTDTQYF	few	TRBV5-1	TRBJ2-3	.
TGTGCCAGCAGCTCACTCACAGGGAGCACTGAAGCTTTCTTT	CASSSLTGSTEAFF	once	TRBV7-2	TRBJ1-1	.
TGTGCCAGCAGCATGGTTACAGGAGAAGAGACCCAGTACTTC	CASSMVTGEETQYF	.	TRBV11-2	TRBJ2-5	.
TGCGCCAGCAGCCGGGACAGCGGAATGAACACTGAAGCTTTCTTT	CASSRDSGMNTEAFF	.	TRBV5-1	TRBJ1-1	TRBD1
TGTGCCAGCAGCCGAGGGACTAGCGGAAGGCTAAATGAGCAGTTCTTC	CASSRGTSGRLNEQFF	.	TRBV7-3	TRBJ2-1	TRBD2
TGTGCCATCAGTGACGGACAGGGCCGCTACGAGCAGTACTTC	CAISDGQGRYEQYF	.	TRBV10-3	TRBJ2-7	TRBD1
TGTGCCAGCAGTTACTCCGACAGGGGGCCCTACGAGCAGTACTTC	CASSYSDRGPYEQYF	once	TRBV6-6	TRBJ2-7	TRBD1
TGCAGTGCCCGGGGGGATCAGCCCCAGCATTTT	CSARGDQPQHF	.	TRBV20-1	TRBJ1-5	.
TGTGCCAGCAGTGAAAGCGGCCTGAGCACCGGGGAGCTGTTTTTT	CASSESGLSTGELFF	.	TRBV2	TRBJ2-2	.
TGTGCCTGGAGTGTCGGGTCTGGAAACACCATATATTTT	CAWSVGSGNTIYF	.	TRBV30	TRBJ1-3	.
TGTTCCAGCAGCCTGGCGGGGACCTACGAGCAGTACTTC	CSSSLAGTYEQYF	.	TRBV7-9	TRBJ2-7	.